This T cell receptor beta chain was captured in a study of human T cells and chemical hapten exposure (dated by TCRdb to about 2021). Study-level background: For sensitization, 2% DPC in acetone was applied to a roughly 2 cm by roughly 2 cm area of upper inner arm skin. Patients additionally received weekly therapeutic DPC doses to the scalp throughout the roughly 24-week study period. Patch testing was performed on the upper back with Finn chambers containing 0.01% DPC, and the patch tests were scored after 6 days according to International Contact Dermatitis Research Group standards. Alopecia areata with under or over 50% scalp involvement, alopecia totalis and alopecia universalis were represented in the patient cohort, which was mostly female. The libraries were sequenced as a pool, and the TCR yield per sample differed mostly because of small variations in library volumes within the pool. This study followed changes in the peripheral blood TCR repertoire in vivo during primary and secondary sensitization of alopecia patients to the hapten diphenylcyclopropenone (DPC). Blood was sampled from patients pre-sensitization (week 0) and at 2, 6 and about 24 weeks after DPC sensitization. For TCR sequencing, blood came from 25 to 35 alopecia patients at anywhere from one to four time points (pre-sensitization, 2, 6 and 24 weeks). On the study overall, not on this receptor specifically: The number of TCRs above 1 in 1000 frequency did not change with DPC sensitization; there was no evidence of global repertoire structure alterations. A positive correlation was found between the number of PT1 expanded TCRs and patch test score, with significance reached at thresholds 8, 16 and 32 but not 4. Compared with pre-sensitization or healthy control sets, expanded TCRs formed significantly more large CDR3 similarity clusters, which is consistent with antigen-driven responses. Because all patients had alopecia, a presumed autoimmune disease, the immune response of the patients might differ from that of healthy individuals. Repeated subsampling changed both the strength of the expansion versus patch-test correlation and the threshold at which that correlation became significant.

The protocol used for the library was RACE. This sample was sequenced with a NextSeq 500. During library preparation, unique molecular identifiers were attached to individual cDNA molecules so that TCRs could be counted quantitatively and reproducibly. Both TCR alpha and TCR beta chains were sequenced from each blood RNA sample. The original methods were these. The median number of TCRs per sample was roughly 94,000, ranging from about 23,224 to 750,000. V, J and CDR3 annotation of the TCR reads was carried out using the Decombinator software suite. For the PS versus PT1 abundance plots, all samples were subsampled to the same number of TCRs (28,000). Expanded TCRs were defined as absent before sensitization and observed at least eight times at the 2-week time point. TCRdb redid the processing of the public reads, applying fastp at Q25 and MiXCR, and retained in-frame beta chains. CDR3 protein sequences are deduplicated, and each keeps its most common genes and DNA. The V and J calls here are based on TCRdb, not the publication. The sample includes under 450,000 distinct CDR3 sequences, with around 6% observed a single time. Together, the top ten hold about 6% of the sample.

The time point label on this specimen signifies: patch test 2, 6 weeks after DPC sensitization. Per the publication, the treatment or condition label means: therapeutic diphenylcyclopropenone sensitization with weekly scalp DPC. At every patch-test visit, the blood draw took place before the patch test was put on. Eligible patients were aged 18 to 70, diagnosed with alopecia, deemed suitable for DPC therapy, and excluded if pregnant. Total RNA was extracted from unfractionated whole blood that had been collected in Tempus Blood RNA tubes. The CDR3 numbers 15 residues from cysteine through phenylalanine. The CDR3 DNA has 45 bases and is translated from base 1. Clipping removes 8 bases from V and 4 bases from J, with 12 as the unmatched junction base count. CDR1 and CDR2, per the germline V gene (reference sequence), are MNHEY and SMNVEV. This clonotype was picked up a small number of times. What this receptor recognizes is not known. No per-base quality is available; no much larger clone lies one base away.

The sequence was collected from a woman between 18 and 29 years old with alopecia areata. Some clones in this sample may be carry-over from other donors' samples. The source material was whole blood, sampled in connection with sensitization to the hapten diphenylcyclopropenone (DPC). Recombination joined TRBV27 with TRBJ2-7; 9 nucleotides in the junction match TRBD1. The CDR3 is CASGPRRTGEYEQYF. The DNA sequence is TGTGCCAGCGGACCCCGGAGGACAGGGGAATACGAGCAGTACTTC.